The T cell receptor beta chain under discussion was sequenced for a study of T cell responses to AZD1222 COVID-19 vaccine. Trimming left V 5 bases short and J 3 bases short, with 16 bases between. CDR3 length: 16 amino acids. Germline CDR1 LGHDT, CDR2 YNNKEL (reference sequence). The table came from immunoSEQ multiplex PCR; TCRdb's copy has only in-frame clones and leaves some out. In the table there are about 180,000 clones, about 91% of which are singletons. This clone was seen more than once but under ten times. The sample was peripheral blood, taken 28 days after the second AZD1222 dose. V usage is TRBV3-1 (or the pseudogene TRBV3-2) and J usage is TRBJ2-2, with D possibly being TRBD2 (6 bases). This TCR was recovered from an adult who received the AZD1222 COVID-19 vaccine. CDR3 DNA sequence: TGTGCCAGCAGCAAAAGCCGGGACTTTTACACCGGGGAGCTGTTTTTT. It translates to CASSKSRDFYTGELFF.